This T cell receptor (beta chain) was documented in a study of T cell clones after liver transplantation. Study-wide context: A pre-transplant mixed lymphocyte reaction with TCRbeta sequencing defined graft-donor-reactive clones followed in post-transplant blood. Blood was drawn pre-transplant, before withdrawal, and after full or failed withdrawal. Pre-transplant mixed lymphocyte reactions yielded third-party-reactive TCRbeta sequences as comparators for graft-donor-reactive sequences.

Findings and caveats of the study: In a couple of subjects, few donor cells limited the measurable donor-reactive repertoire.

This clone has just a few counts. Its specificity is unknown. The junction and the germline gene differ at one end; a read error may be behind it. Libraries were prepared by immunoSEQ multiplex PCR; TCRdb keeps only in-frame clonotypes and omits some of them. The data hold approximately 55,000 clones, with 71% observed a single time. This CDR3 region has 15 residues. The V gene's germline CDR1 is SSHAT and CDR2 FNYEAQ (reference sequence). The sample here was CD4+ T cells from blood, taken before liver transplant. The origin of this receptor is a human donor who received a liver transplant. The chain is built from TRBV7-7 and TRBJ2-1; 10 bases map to TRBD2. CDR3: CASSLSGGAYNEQFF. For the CDR3, the DNA is TGTGCTAGCAGCTTAAGCGGGGGGGCTTACAATGAGCAGTTCTTC. Supplemented by reference TRBV7-7 and TRBJ2-1, the full variable domain reads GAGVSQSPRYKVTKRGQDVTLRCDPISSHATLYWYQQALGQGPEFLTYFNYEAQPDKSGLPSDRFSAERPEGSISTLTIQRTEQRDSAMYRCASSLSGGAYNEQFFGPGTRLTVL.